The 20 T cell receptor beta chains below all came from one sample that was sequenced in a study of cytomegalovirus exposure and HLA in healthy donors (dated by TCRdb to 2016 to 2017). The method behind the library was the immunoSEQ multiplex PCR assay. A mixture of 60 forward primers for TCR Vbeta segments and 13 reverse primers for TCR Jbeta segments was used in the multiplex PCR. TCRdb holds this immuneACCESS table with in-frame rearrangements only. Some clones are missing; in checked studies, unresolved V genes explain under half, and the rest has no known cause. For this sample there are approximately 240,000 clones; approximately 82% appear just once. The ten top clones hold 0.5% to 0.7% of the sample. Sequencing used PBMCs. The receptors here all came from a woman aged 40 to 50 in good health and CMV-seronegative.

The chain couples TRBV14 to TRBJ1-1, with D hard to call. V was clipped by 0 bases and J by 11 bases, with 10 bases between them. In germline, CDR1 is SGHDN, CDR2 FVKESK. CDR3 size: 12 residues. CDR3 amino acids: CASSQDQTRAFF. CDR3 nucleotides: TGTGCCAGCAGCCAAGATCAGACGCGGGCTTTCTTT.

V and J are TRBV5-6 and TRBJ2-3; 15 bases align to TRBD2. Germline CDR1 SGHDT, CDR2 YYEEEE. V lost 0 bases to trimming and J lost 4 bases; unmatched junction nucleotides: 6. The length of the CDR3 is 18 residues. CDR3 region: CASSLDPGLAGGADTQYF. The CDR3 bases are TGTGCCAGCAGCTTGGACCCGGGACTAGCGGGGGGTGCAGATACGCAGTATTTT.

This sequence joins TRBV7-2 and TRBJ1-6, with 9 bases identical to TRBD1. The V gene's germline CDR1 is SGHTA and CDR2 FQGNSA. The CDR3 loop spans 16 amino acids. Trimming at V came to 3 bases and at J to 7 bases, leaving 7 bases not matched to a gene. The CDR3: CASSLDRGVQNSPLHF. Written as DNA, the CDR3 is TGTGCCAGCAGCTTGGACAGGGGAGTGCAGAATTCACCCCTCCACTTT.

CDR3 protein: CAIEKAGGQPNYGYTF. DNA for the CDR3: TGTGCCATCGAGAAAGCGGGGGGACAGCCAAACTATGGCTACACCTTC. V is TRBV10-3 and J is TRBJ1-2; 7 bases are a match to TRBD1. Per the germline V gene, CDR1 is ENHRY and CDR2 is SYGVKD. The CDR3 has 16 amino acids. J gave up 2 bases and V 8 bases, and 14 bases lay outside the gene matches.

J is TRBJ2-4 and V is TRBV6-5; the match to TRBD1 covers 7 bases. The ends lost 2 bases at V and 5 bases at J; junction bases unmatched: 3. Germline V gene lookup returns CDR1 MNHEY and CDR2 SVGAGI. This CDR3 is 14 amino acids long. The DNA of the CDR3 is TGTGCCAGCAGTTACCGAGGGACAGAAAACATTCAGTACTTC. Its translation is CASSYRGTENIQYF.

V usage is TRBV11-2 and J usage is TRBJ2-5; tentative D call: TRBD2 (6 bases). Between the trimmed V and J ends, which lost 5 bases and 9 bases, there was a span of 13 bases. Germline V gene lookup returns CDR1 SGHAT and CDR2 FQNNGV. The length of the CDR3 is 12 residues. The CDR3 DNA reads TGTGCCAGCAGCCCGGGGGTAGCGCCCCAGTACTTC. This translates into CASSPGVAPQYF.

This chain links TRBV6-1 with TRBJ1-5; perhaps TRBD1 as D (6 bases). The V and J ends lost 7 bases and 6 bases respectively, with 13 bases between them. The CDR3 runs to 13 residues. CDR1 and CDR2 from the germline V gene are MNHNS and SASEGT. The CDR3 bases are TGTGCCAGCACCCAAACAGGGTTTCAGCCCCAGCATTTT. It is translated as CASTQTGFQPQHF.

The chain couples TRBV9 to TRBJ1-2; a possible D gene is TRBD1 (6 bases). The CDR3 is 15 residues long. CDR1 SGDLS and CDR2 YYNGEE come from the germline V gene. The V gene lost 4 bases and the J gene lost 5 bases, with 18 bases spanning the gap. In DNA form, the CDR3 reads TGTGCCAGCAGCCCCAGTCTCAGGGGTGGGTATGGCTACACCTTC. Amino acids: CASSPSLRGGYGYTF.

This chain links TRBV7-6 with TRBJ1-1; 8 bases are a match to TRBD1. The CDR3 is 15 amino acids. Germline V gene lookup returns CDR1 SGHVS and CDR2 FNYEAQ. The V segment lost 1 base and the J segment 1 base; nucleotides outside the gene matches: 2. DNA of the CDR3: TGTGCCAGCAGCTTAGGGACAGGGAGGAACACTGAAGCTTTCTTT. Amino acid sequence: CASSLGTGRNTEAFF.

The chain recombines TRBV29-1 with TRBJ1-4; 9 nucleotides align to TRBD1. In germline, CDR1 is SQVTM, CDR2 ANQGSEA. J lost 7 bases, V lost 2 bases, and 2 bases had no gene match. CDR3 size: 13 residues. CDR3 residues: CSVEKDRGEKLFF. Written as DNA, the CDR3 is TGCAGCGTTGAAAAGGACAGGGGTGAAAAACTGTTTTTT.

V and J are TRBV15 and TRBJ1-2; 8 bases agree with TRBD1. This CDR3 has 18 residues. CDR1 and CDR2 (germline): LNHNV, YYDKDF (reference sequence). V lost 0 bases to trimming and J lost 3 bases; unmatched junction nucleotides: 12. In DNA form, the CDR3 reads TGTGCCACCAGCAGAGAGGGGACAGGCTTAAGGAAGGACTATGGCTACACCTTC. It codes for CATSREGTGLRKDYGYTF. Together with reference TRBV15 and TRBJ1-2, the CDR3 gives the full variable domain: DAMVIQNPRYQVTQFGKPVTLSCSQTLNHNVMYWYQQKSSQAPKLLFHYYDKDFNNEADTPDNFQSRRPNTSFCFLDIRSPGLGDTAMYLCATSREGTGLRKDYGYTFGSGTRLTVV.

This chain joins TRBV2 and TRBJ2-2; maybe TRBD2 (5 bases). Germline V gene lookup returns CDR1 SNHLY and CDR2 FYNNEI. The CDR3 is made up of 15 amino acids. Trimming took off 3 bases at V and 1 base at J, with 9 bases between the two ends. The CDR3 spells CASSEVARNTGELFF. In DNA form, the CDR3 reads TGTGCCAGCAGTGAGGTAGCGAGGAACACCGGGGAGCTGTTTTTT.

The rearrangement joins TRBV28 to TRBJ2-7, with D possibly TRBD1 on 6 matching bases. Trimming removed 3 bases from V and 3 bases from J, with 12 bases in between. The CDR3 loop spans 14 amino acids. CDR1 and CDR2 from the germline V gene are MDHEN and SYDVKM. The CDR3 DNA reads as TGTGCCAGCAGTTTGCTCCCACAGGGCTACGAGCAGTACTTC. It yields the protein CASSLLPQGYEQYF.

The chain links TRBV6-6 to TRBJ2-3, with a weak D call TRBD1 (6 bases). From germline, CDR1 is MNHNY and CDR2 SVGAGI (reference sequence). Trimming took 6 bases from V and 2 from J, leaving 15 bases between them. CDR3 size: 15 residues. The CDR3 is CASRSGQLPTDTQYF. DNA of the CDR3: TGTGCCAGCAGATCCGGACAGCTCCCCACAGATACGCAGTATTTT.

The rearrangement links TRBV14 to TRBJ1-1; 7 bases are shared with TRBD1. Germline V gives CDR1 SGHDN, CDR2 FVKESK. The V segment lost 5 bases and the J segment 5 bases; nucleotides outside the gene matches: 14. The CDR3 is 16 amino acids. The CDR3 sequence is CASSDRVVLPVTEAFF. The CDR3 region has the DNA TGTGCCAGCAGCGACAGGGTGGTTCTCCCAGTTACTGAAGCTTTCTTT.

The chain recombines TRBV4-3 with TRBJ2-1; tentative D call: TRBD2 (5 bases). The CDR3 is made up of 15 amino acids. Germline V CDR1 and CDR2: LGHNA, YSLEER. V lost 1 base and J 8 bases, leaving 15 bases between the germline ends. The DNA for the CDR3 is TGCGCCAGCAGCCAAGGAGACCTAGGAGGTGATGAGCAGTTCTTC. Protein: CASSQGDLGGDEQFF.

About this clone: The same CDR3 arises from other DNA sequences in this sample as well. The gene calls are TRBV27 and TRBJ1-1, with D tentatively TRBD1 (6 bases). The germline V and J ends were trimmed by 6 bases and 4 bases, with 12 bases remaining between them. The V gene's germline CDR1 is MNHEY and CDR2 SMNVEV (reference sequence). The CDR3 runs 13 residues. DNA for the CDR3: TGTGCCAGCAGCTCGACAGGACTCACTGAAGCTTTCTTT. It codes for CASSSTGLTEAFF.

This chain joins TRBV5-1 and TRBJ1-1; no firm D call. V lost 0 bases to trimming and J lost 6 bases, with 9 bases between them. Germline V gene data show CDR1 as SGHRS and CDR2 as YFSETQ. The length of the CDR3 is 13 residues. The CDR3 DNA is TGCGCCAGCAGCTTGGGGGCTACTCCTGAAGCTTTCTTT. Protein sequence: CASSLGATPEAFF.

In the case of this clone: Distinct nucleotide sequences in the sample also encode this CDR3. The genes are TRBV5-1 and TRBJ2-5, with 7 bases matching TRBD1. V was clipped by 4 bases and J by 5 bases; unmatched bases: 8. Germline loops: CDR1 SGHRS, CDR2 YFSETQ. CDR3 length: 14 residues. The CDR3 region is CASSLTGRQETQYF. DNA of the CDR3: TGCGCCAGCAGCCTGACAGGGCGTCAGGAGACCCAGTACTTC.

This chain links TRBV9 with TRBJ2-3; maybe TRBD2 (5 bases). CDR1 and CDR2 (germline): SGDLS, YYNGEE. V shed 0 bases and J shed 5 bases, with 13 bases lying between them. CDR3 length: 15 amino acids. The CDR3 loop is CASSVEIRGGDTQYF. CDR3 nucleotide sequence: TGTGCCAGCAGCGTAGAGATCCGGGGTGGAGATACGCAGTATTTT. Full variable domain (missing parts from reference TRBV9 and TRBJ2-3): DSGVTQTPKHLITATGQRVTLRCSPRSGDLSVYWYQQSLDQGLQFLIQYYNGEERAKGNILERFSAQQFPDLHSELNLSSLELGDSALYFCASSVEIRGGDTQYFGPGTRLTVL.